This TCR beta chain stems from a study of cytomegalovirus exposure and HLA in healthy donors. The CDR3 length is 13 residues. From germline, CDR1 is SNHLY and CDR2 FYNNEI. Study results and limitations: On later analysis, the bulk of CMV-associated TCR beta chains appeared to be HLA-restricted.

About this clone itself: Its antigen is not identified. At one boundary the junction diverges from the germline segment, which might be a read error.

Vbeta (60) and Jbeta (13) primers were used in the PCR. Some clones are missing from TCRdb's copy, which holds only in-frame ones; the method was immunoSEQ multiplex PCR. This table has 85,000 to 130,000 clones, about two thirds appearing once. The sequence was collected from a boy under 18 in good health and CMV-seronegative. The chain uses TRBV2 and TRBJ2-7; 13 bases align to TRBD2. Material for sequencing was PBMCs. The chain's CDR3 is CASSPVGTSGEDF. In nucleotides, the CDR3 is TGTGCCAGCAGCCCGGTTGGGACTAGCGGGGAAGACTTC.